One and the same sample provided the 2 T cell receptor beta chains below, sequenced in a study of blood T cell repertoires in COVID-19. Method: immunoSEQ multiplex PCR; TCRdb's copy keeps in-frame clones and lacks some. Among 100,000 to 150,000 clones listed, about four fifths were seen once. Material for sequencing was peripheral blood. These receptors were taken from a woman between 50 and 59 years old with acute or convalescent COVID-19.

This chain connects TRBV7-2 to TRBJ1-5; TRBD1 might be the D (5 bases). The germline gives CDR1 SGHTA, CDR2 FQGNSA. The CDR3 extends over 14 amino acids. The V gene lost 2 bases and the J gene lost 3 bases, with 8 bases spanning the gap. This CDR3 is CASSLSGHNQPQHF. CDR3 sequence (DNA): TGTGCCAGCAGCTTATCAGGGCACAATCAGCCCCAGCATTTT. Looking up the rest from reference TRBV7-2 and TRBJ1-5 gives the full variable domain: GAGVSQSPSNKVTEKGKDVELRCDPISGHTALYWYRQSLGQGLEFLIYFQGNSAPDKSGLPSDRFSAERTGGSVSTLTIQRTQQEDSAVYLCASSLSGHNQPQHFGDGTRLSIL.

In this sample, this clone turned up once. The chain is built from TRBV19 and TRBJ2-7, with 7 bases identical to TRBD2. With V trimmed by 6 bases and J by 7 bases, 15 bases remained unmatched. The CDR3 has 15 residues. CDR1 is LNHDA and CDR2 is SQIVND in the germline V gene (reference sequence). DNA for the CDR3: TGTGCCAGTAGCCCATCCAGGGACTACCTTTTAGAGCAGTACTTC. Amino acids: CASSPSRDYLLEQYF.